The rows below give T cell receptor beta chains drawn from one sample of a study of graft-versus-host responses after intestinal transplantation. This table comes from immunoSEQ multiplex PCR, and its TCRdb copy is limited to in-frame clones, with some not included. The table lists roughly 60,000 clones, under 95% of them singletons. The sample was PBMCs, taken about 4 months after intestinal transplantation. These receptors all stem from a human patient who received an intestinal transplant, so some T cells may come from the graft donor. Both conserved end residues are part of each CDR3. Fields, in order: J gene, clone size, V gene, D gene, CDR3 DNA, CDR3 protein. The D gene is left open where the match is weak. Rows may omit the clone size; those that give it use once, few, many or a size class.

j_gene: TRBJ1-4; abundance: -; v_gene: TRBV6-1; d_gene: TRBD1; CDR3nt: TGTGCCAGCAGTGGAGGGACAGGCGTATACTTTCTGTTTTTT; CDR3aa: CASSGGTGVYFLFF
j_gene: TRBJ2-7; abundance: -; v_gene: TRBV6-5; d_gene: -; CDR3nt: TGTGCCAGCAGTTACTCCGACGGCTACGAGCAGTACTTC; CDR3aa: CASSYSDGYEQYF
j_gene: TRBJ2-5; abundance: -; v_gene: TRBV7-2; d_gene: -; CDR3nt: TGTGCCAGCAGCCCCCCAGCGGTCAGGGAGACCCAGTACTTC; CDR3aa: CASSPPAVRETQYF
j_gene: TRBJ1-6; abundance: few; v_gene: TRBV11-2; d_gene: -; CDR3nt: TGTGCCAGCAGCTCACACCCCCAGGCCCTCCACTTT; CDR3aa: CASSSHPQALHF
j_gene: TRBJ1-6; abundance: -; v_gene: TRBV6-1; d_gene: -; CDR3nt: TGTGCCAGCAGTGAAGCGACGGCCGGATCACCCCTCCACTTT; CDR3aa: CASSEATAGSPLHF
j_gene: TRBJ1-5; abundance: -; v_gene: TRBV4-1; d_gene: TRBD1; CDR3nt: TGCGCCAGCAGCCAACCCGGACAGGTTAGGAATCAGCCCCAGCATTTT; CDR3aa: CASSQPGQVRNQPQHF
j_gene: TRBJ1-2; abundance: -; v_gene: TRBV11-2; d_gene: TRBD1; CDR3nt: TGTGCCAGCAGTCACCCCGGTCGGCAGGGGGTTAACTATGGCTACACCTTC; CDR3aa: CASSHPGRQGVNYGYTF
j_gene: TRBJ2-5; abundance: -; v_gene: TRBV5-1; d_gene: -; CDR3nt: TGCGCCAGCAGCTTGATGGGGGGCGAGACCCAGTACTTC; CDR3aa: CASSLMGGETQYF
j_gene: TRBJ2-7; abundance: -; v_gene: TRBV30; d_gene: TRBD1; CDR3nt: TGTGCCTGGAGATCGACAGGGGAAGGGTACGAGCAGTACTTC; CDR3aa: CAWRSTGEGYEQYF
j_gene: TRBJ1-1; abundance: -; v_gene: TRBV13; d_gene: -; CDR3nt: TGTGCCAGCAGCTTCCGAACTCGGACTGAAGCTTTCTTT; CDR3aa: CASSFRTRTEAFF
j_gene: TRBJ1-3; abundance: -; v_gene: TRBV5-5; d_gene: -; CDR3nt: TGTGCCAGCAGCTTGGACCAGGCCAGCTCTGGAAACACCATATATTTT; CDR3aa: CASSLDQASSGNTIYF
j_gene: TRBJ2-5; abundance: once; v_gene: TRBV5-4; d_gene: TRBD1; CDR3nt: TGTGCCAGCAGCTTCTTAGTGACAGGGGGAGAGACCCAGTACTTC; CDR3aa: CASSFLVTGGETQYF
j_gene: TRBJ2-1; abundance: -; v_gene: TRBV29-1; d_gene: -; CDR3nt: TGCAGCGTCTATCAACAGGGAGAAGCCTCCTACAATGAGCAGTTCTTC; CDR3aa: CSVYQQGEASYNEQFF
j_gene: TRBJ1-2; abundance: -; v_gene: TRBV4-2; d_gene: -; CDR3nt: TGTGCCAGCAGCCAAGTTGGTTCGGTTAATGGCTACACCTTC; CDR3aa: CASSQVGSVNGYTF
j_gene: TRBJ1-3; abundance: -; v_gene: TRBV4-1; d_gene: -; CDR3nt: TGCGCCAGCAGCCAAGAACGGGATTTCTCTGGAAACACCATATATTTT; CDR3aa: CASSQERDFSGNTIYF
j_gene: TRBJ2-4; abundance: -; v_gene: TRBV19; d_gene: TRBD1; CDR3nt: TGTGCCAGTAGTATTGACAGGGGGCTGGACATTCAGTACTTC; CDR3aa: CASSIDRGLDIQYF
j_gene: TRBJ1-6; abundance: -; v_gene: TRBV2; d_gene: TRBD1; CDR3nt: TGTGCCAGCAGCCGGGACAGGGTGGTTAGTTCACCCCTCCACTTT; CDR3aa: CASSRDRVVSSPLHF
j_gene: TRBJ2-7; abundance: few; v_gene: TRBV28; d_gene: -; CDR3nt: TGTGCCAGCAGTTTATTGCGGGGCGGAAGAGAGCAGTACTTC; CDR3aa: CASSLLRGGREQYF
j_gene: TRBJ2-7; abundance: -; v_gene: TRBV27; d_gene: -; CDR3nt: TGTGCCAGCAGTTATGGGGGGAGCTCCTACGAGCAGTACTTC; CDR3aa: CASSYGGSSYEQYF
j_gene: TRBJ1-1; abundance: -; v_gene: TRBV6-1; d_gene: -; CDR3nt: TGTGCCAGCAGTGAAGCCATTACCCTGAACACTGAAGCTTTCTTT; CDR3aa: CASSEAITLNTEAFF
j_gene: TRBJ2-1; abundance: -; v_gene: TRBV6-1; d_gene: -; CDR3nt: TGTGCCAGCAGTGAACTGCCCGGGGATGAGCAGTTCTTC; CDR3aa: CASSELPGDEQFF
j_gene: TRBJ2-7; abundance: -; v_gene: TRBV27; d_gene: -; CDR3nt: TGTGCCAGCAGTTTATGGGACGGCCCCTACGAGCAGTACTTC; CDR3aa: CASSLWDGPYEQYF
j_gene: TRBJ1-4; abundance: -; v_gene: TRBV4-1; d_gene: -; CDR3nt: TGCGCCAGCAGCCAAGAATTCCGGTGGAAACTGTTTTTT; CDR3aa: CASSQEFRWKLFF
j_gene: TRBJ1-1; abundance: -; v_gene: TRBV7-9; d_gene: -; CDR3nt: TGTGCCAGCAGCTATGTAAACACTGAAGCTTTCTTT; CDR3aa: CASSYVNTEAFF
j_gene: TRBJ2-5; abundance: -; v_gene: TRBV28; d_gene: -; CDR3nt: TGTGCCAGCAGTCTGCGACAGGTGGGGGGGGAGACCCAGTACTTC; CDR3aa: CASSLRQVGGETQYF
j_gene: TRBJ2-1; abundance: -; v_gene: TRBV5-1; d_gene: TRBD1; CDR3nt: TGCGCCAGCAGCTTGAAACAGGGGTCCTACAATGAGCAGTTCTTC; CDR3aa: CASSLKQGSYNEQFF
j_gene: TRBJ2-7; abundance: once; v_gene: TRBV14; d_gene: TRBD2; CDR3nt: TGTGCCAGCAGCCCTGGACTAGCGGGTGGGTACGAGCAGTACTTC; CDR3aa: CASSPGLAGGYEQYF
j_gene: TRBJ2-1; abundance: -; v_gene: TRBV6-5; d_gene: -; CDR3nt: TGTGCCAGCAGAACCGGGACGCCCAACAATGAGCAGTTCTTC; CDR3aa: CASRTGTPNNEQFF
j_gene: TRBJ2-7; abundance: -; v_gene: TRBV27; d_gene: -; CDR3nt: TGTGCCAGCAGTCCATCGGGACCCTACGAGCAGTACTTC; CDR3aa: CASSPSGPYEQYF
j_gene: TRBJ1-1; abundance: -; v_gene: TRBV6-5; d_gene: TRBD1; CDR3nt: TGTGCCAGCAGTTACGACTCAGGGGGCTTGGGTGCTTTCTTT; CDR3aa: CASSYDSGGLGAFF
j_gene: TRBJ2-3; abundance: -; v_gene: TRBV27; d_gene: -; CDR3nt: TGTGCCAGCAGTTGGTACCTCACAGATACGCAGTATTTT; CDR3aa: CASSWYLTDTQYF
j_gene: TRBJ1-5; abundance: -; v_gene: TRBV6-5; d_gene: -; CDR3nt: TGTGCCAGCAGTTACTCGGCAGGGGACAATCAGCCCCAGCATTTT; CDR3aa: CASSYSAGDNQPQHF
j_gene: TRBJ2-4; abundance: -; v_gene: TRBV7-8; d_gene: -; CDR3nt: TGTGCCAGCAGTTCACTAGTAAGCATTCAGTACTTC; CDR3aa: CASSSLVSIQYF
j_gene: TRBJ2-5; abundance: -; v_gene: TRBV28; d_gene: TRBD1; CDR3nt: TGTGCCAGCAGTTTCTACACGACAGGGGGCTTTGAGACCCAGTACTTC; CDR3aa: CASSFYTTGGFETQYF
j_gene: TRBJ1-1; abundance: -; v_gene: TRBV5-1; d_gene: -; CDR3nt: TGCGCCAGCAGCGGGGGAGACGGGATGAACACTGAAGCTTTCTTT; CDR3aa: CASSGGDGMNTEAFF
j_gene: TRBJ2-1; abundance: -; v_gene: TRBV28; d_gene: -; CDR3nt: TGTGCCAGCAGTCTTTGGACCAAAAGGGCGAACAATGAGCAGTTCTTC; CDR3aa: CASSLWTKRANNEQFF